This T cell receptor beta chain was identified during a study of spatial heterogeneity in lung cancer. The ends were cut back, 2 bases at V and 5 bases at J, with 7 bases in the middle. CDR3 length: 13 residues. In TCRdb, the 5' RACE reads were re-called with MiXCR into one record per CDR3 protein. Counted here are more than 75,000 distinct CDR3 sequences, roughly 12% occurring once; the ten biggest clones make up approximately 4.2%. Indicated time point: sample taken at primary tumor resection. Material for sequencing was whole RNA from tumor, nontumor lung or frozen PBMC, left unsorted. The table lists this clonotype with many counts.

Specimen: PBMCs, collected at surgery. This sequence was found in a male donor with early-stage non-small cell lung cancer. This chain links TRBV12-3 or TRBV12-4 with TRBJ1-5; D gene ambiguous. This CDR3 reads CASSLSGDQPQHF. As DNA, the CDR3 is TGTGCCAGCAGTTTATCTGGGGATCAGCCCCAGCATTTT.